Each of the 20 T cell receptor beta chains below was sequenced from the same sample in a study of cytomegalovirus exposure and HLA in healthy donors. The primer mix had 60 Vbeta and 13 Jbeta primers. The data were produced by immunoSEQ multiplex PCR, yet TCRdb's version contains in-frame clones alone and is incomplete. This table has 100,000 or so clones, around three quarters appearing once. The sample comprised PBMCs. These receptor sequences come from a human donor in good health.

This chain joins TRBV7-2 and TRBJ2-4; D might be TRBD1 (7 bases). CDR3 size: 15 residues. Germline assignment: CDR1 SGHTA and CDR2 FQGNSA. The ends were cut back, 5 bases at V and 3 bases at J, with 14 bases in the middle. CDR3 sequence: CASSRQGGLKNIQYF. The CDR3 nucleotides are TGTGCCAGCAGCCGCCAGGGGGGCCTCAAAAACATTCAGTACTTC.

The rearrangement links TRBV27 to TRBJ2-1; TRBD2 aligns across 12 bases. Germline V gives CDR1 MNHEY, CDR2 SMNVEV (reference sequence). The CDR3 is 17 amino acids. The junction had 10 bases not matched to a gene; V was cut back by 3 bases and J by 7 bases. The DNA of the CDR3 is TGTGCCAGCAGTTTTAGGATGCTGACTAGCGGGAGAAATGAGCAGTTCTTC. Protein: CASSFRMLTSGRNEQFF.

The V gene is TRBV28, the J gene TRBJ2-7, with 10 positions matching TRBD2. The CDR3 contains 16 residues. The V gene end was trimmed by 5 bases and the J gene end by 3 bases; junction bases not matched to a gene: 10. Germline V CDR1 and CDR2: MDHEN, SYDVKM. CDR3 DNA sequence: TGTGCCAGCAGTGATGTAGCGGGGGGAATGAACTACGAGCAGTACTTC. This translates into CASSDVAGGMNYEQYF.

The chain uses TRBV2 and TRBJ1-4, with D maybe TRBD1 (6 bases). Trimming shortened V by 8 bases and J by 4 bases, and 14 bases separated the two germline ends. Germline CDR1 reads SNHLY; CDR2 reads FYNNEI. There are 14 residues in the CDR3. CDR3 amino acids: CASVADRLNEKLFF. The CDR3 DNA sequence: TGTGCCAGCGTTGCGGACAGACTTAATGAAAAACTGTTTTTT.

This chain joins TRBV5-6 and TRBJ1-6; 10 bases line up with TRBD1. In germline, CDR1 is SGHDT, CDR2 YYEEEE. This CDR3 is built from 16 residues. The J segment lost 7 bases and the V segment lost 4 bases, leaving 8 bases of the junction unmatched. The CDR3 DNA sequence: TGTGCCAGCAGCCTGGACAGGGGGGAAATAAATTCACCCCTCCACTTT. Its translation: CASSLDRGEINSPLHF. Drawing the rest from reference TRBV5-6 and TRBJ1-6, the complete variable domain is DAGVTQSPTHLIKTRGQQVTLRCSPKSGHDTVSWYQQALGQGPQFIFQYYEEEERQRGNFPDRFSGHQFPNYSSELNVNALLLGDSALYLCASSLDRGEINSPLHFGNGTRLTVT.

This clone has more than one count but fewer than ten. The J gene is TRBJ1-6, the V gene TRBV7-2; the D gene is possibly TRBD1 (5 bases). The CDR3 extends over 11 amino acids. Trimming stripped 6 bases from V and 18 bases from J, with 15 bases between. Germline CDR1 is SGHTA and CDR2 is FQGNSA. The CDR3 region has the DNA TGTGCCAGCAGGCACACAGGACGTCCCCACTTT. Residues: CASRHTGRPHF.

In the case of this clone: An end of the junction does not agree with germline; a read error may underlie this. The V and J genes are TRBV7-9 and TRBJ1-2; D might be TRBD1 (5 bases). The CDR3 runs to 14 residues. The germline V gene encodes CDR1 SEHNR and CDR2 FQNEAQ (reference sequence). CDR3 amino acids: CSSTGTSLNYGYTF. Written as DNA, the CDR3 is TGTTCCAGCACCGGGACTTCCTTAAACTATGGCTACACCTTC.

This rearrangement joins TRBV2 to TRBJ2-2; TRBD1 matches at 10 bases. Trimming took 6 bases from V and 3 from J; bases not matched to a gene: 7. The CDR3 length is 16 residues. Germline V gene lookup returns CDR1 SNHLY and CDR2 FYNNEI. The CDR3, as DNA: TGTGCCAGCAGCCTCCTTGGGACAGGGGACACCGGGGAGCTGTTTTTT. Protein product: CASSLLGTGDTGELFF.

V and J are TRBV19 and TRBJ2-2; 9 nucleotides agree with TRBD2. V dropped 7 bases and J dropped 3; count of bases not matched to a gene: 12. Germline CDR1 reads LNHDA; CDR2 reads SQIVND (reference sequence). The CDR3 is made up of 17 amino acids. As DNA, the CDR3 is TGTGCCAGTAAAGGTAGCGGGAGCCGGCGTGACACCGGGGAGCTGTTTTTT. Translation: CASKGSGSRRDTGELFF.

The CDR3 nucleotides are TGTGCCACCGGGACAGGGCGGACCGGGGAGCTGTTTTTT. This sequence encodes CATGTGRTGELFF. This rearrangement joins TRBV6-4 to TRBJ2-2; 9 bases line up with TRBD1. Germline CDR1 MRHNA, CDR2 SNTAGT. CDR3 length: 13 amino acids. J gave up 5 bases and V 10 bases, and 5 bases lay outside the gene matches.

In this sample, this clone turned up a few times. The chain links TRBV7-9 to TRBJ1-5, with 10 bases lining up with TRBD1. The CDR3 is 16 residues long. V was pared by 0 bases and J by 5 bases, with 4 bases of the junction left unmatched. Germline V gene lookup returns CDR1 SEHNR and CDR2 FQNEAQ (reference sequence). The CDR3 here is CASSLALGTGDQPQHF. The CDR3 coding sequence is TGTGCCAGCAGCTTAGCGCTGGGGACAGGGGATCAGCCCCAGCATTTT.

The rearrangement uses TRBV27 and TRBJ2-1; 8 bases align to TRBD1. This CDR3 has 16 amino acids. The germline CDR1 and CDR2 sequences are MNHEY and SMNVEV (reference sequence). The ends lost 6 bases at V and 6 bases at J; junction bases unmatched: 13. CDR3 DNA: TGTGCCAGCAGGAGAAAACCGGGACAGGCCCCCAATGAGCAGTTCTTC. Its translation: CASRRKPGQAPNEQFF.

CDR3 bases: TGTGCCAGTAACCAGCGGGAGATCGGGGAGCTGTTTTTT. This encodes CASNQREIGELFF. This chain joins TRBV19 and TRBJ2-2; 8 bases match TRBD2. Trimming cost V 7 bases and J 7 bases; bases outside gene matches: 5. The length of the CDR3 is 13 residues. Germline V gene data show CDR1 as LNHDA and CDR2 as SQIVND (reference sequence).

The chain carries TRBV29-1 and TRBJ2-5; 7 positions match TRBD1. Germline V gene data show CDR1 as SQVTM and CDR2 as ANQGSEA. The CDR3 is 12 amino acids. Trimming at V came to 3 bases and at J to 5 bases, leaving 3 bases not matched to a gene. The CDR3 DNA reads as TGCAGCGTTGACGGACAGGTTGAGACCCAGTACTTC. It specifies CSVDGQVETQYF.

This clone was seen a single time. V is TRBV11-2 and J is TRBJ2-2, with 10 bases aligning to TRBD2. V gave up 3 bases and J gave up 3 bases; unmatched junction bases: 1. The CDR3 is 15 amino acids. Looked up from germline, CDR1 is SGHAT and CDR2 is FQNNGV. The CDR3 loop reads CASSLGLAYTGELFF. In nucleotides, the CDR3 is TGTGCCAGCAGCTTGGGACTAGCGTACACCGGGGAGCTGTTTTTT.

This clone has a handful of counts. The chain has TRBV30 and TRBJ1-1; D gene unclear. Germline V CDR1 and CDR2: GTSNPN, SVGIG (reference sequence). CDR3 size: 12 residues. V was clipped by 5 bases and J by 6 bases, with 13 bases between them. CDR3: CAWYRGNSEAFF. In DNA form, the CDR3 reads TGTGCCTGGTACCGAGGAAATTCTGAAGCTTTCTTT.

This rearrangement joins TRBV28 to TRBJ1-2, with a tentative D call TRBD1 (5 bases). V lost 7 bases and J lost 9, with 15 bases in between. Looked up from germline, CDR1 is MDHEN and CDR2 is SYDVKM. This CDR3 has 12 amino acids. The CDR3 DNA reads TGTGCCAGCACTACAGGAAGCGTGCGCTACACCTTC. Translation: CASTTGSVRYTF.

The sample holds a few counts of this clone. This chain connects TRBV28 to TRBJ2-3; 7 bases align to TRBD2. Germline V CDR1 and CDR2: MDHEN, SYDVKM. The CDR3 is 13 residues long. The V gene end was trimmed by 3 bases and the J gene end by 5 bases; junction bases not matched to a gene: 2. CDR3 coding DNA: TGTGCCAGCAGTTTGGCGGGAGTAGATACGCAGTATTTT. This sequence encodes CASSLAGVDTQYF.

V is TRBV7-8 and J is TRBJ2-3; 9 bases map to TRBD1. The CDR3 spans 14 residues. Germline V gene data show CDR1 as SGHVS and CDR2 as FQNEAQ. V shed 5 bases and J 6 bases; nucleotides not matched to a gene: 6. CDR3 loop: CASSRGTGLDTQYF. The CDR3, as DNA: TGTGCCAGCAGCCGGGGGACAGGGTTGGATACGCAGTATTTT. Together with reference TRBV7-8 and TRBJ2-3, the CDR3 gives the full variable domain: GAGVSQSPRYKVAKRGQDVALRCDPISGHVSLFWYQQALGQGPEFLTYFQNEAQLDKSGLPSDRFFAERPEGSVSTLKIQRTQQEDSAVYLCASSRGTGLDTQYFGPGTRLTVL.

This chain links TRBV27 with TRBJ2-1; 11 nucleotides align to TRBD2. From germline, CDR1 is MNHEY and CDR2 SMNVEV (reference sequence). V shed 5 bases and J 1 base; nucleotides not matched to a gene: 7. This CDR3 comprises 17 residues. CDR3 bases: TGTGCCAGCAGTAGGGGTAGCGGGAGGGGATCCTACAATGAGCAGTTCTTC. This codes for CASSRGSGRGSYNEQFF.